This T cell receptor beta chain was captured by sequencing in a study of blood T cell repertoires in COVID-19. Study background: COVID-19 samples, acute and convalescent, were from the United States, Italy and Spain. T cells, B-cell-depleted T cells, or PBMCs supplied cDNA or gDNA.

The V gene's germline CDR1 is MNHEY and CDR2 SMNVEV (reference sequence). V shed 8 bases and J shed 5 bases, with 16 bases lying between them. The CDR3 totals 13 residues. The sample holds a few counts of this clone. Living in about 25 US areas, the participants were between roughly 18 and 90 years of age. As handled by the study authors: The authors estimated nucleated cell counts from reference gene primer amplification. The table came from immunoSEQ multiplex PCR; TCRdb's copy has only in-frame clones and leaves some out. V and J calls plus clone size are reproduced from that table; the DNA served to infer D and trimming. The sample carries 250,000 to 350,000 clones, about 92% recorded once.

This chain connects TRBV27 to TRBJ2-7, with a weak D call TRBD1 (6 bases). This TCR was recovered from a woman in her twenties or thirties who had recovered from COVID-19. The specimen was PBMCs or T cells enriched from blood (not recorded which). In nucleotides, the CDR3 is TGTGCCAGCGCAACAGGGTTCCCGGACGAGCAGTACTTC. Amino acids: CASATGFPDEQYF.